This T cell receptor (beta chain) was captured by sequencing in a study of blood T cell repertoires in COVID-19. Across the whole study: Samples representing acute and convalescent COVID-19 were sourced from the United States, Italy and Spain. T cells, B-cell-depleted T cells, or PBMCs supplied cDNA or gDNA.

Under the authors' procedure: Amplification of reference gene primers provided the estimated nucleated cell counts. Assay used: immunoSEQ multiplex PCR; TCRdb lists only in-frame clones, some missing. D and trimming were read from the DNA, whereas the V and J calls and clone size are those reported in that table. The sample records some 230,000 clones, more than 65% being singletons. CDR1 is MNHEY, CDR2 SMNVEV, per germline (reference sequence). There are 13 residues in the CDR3. The V segment lost 5 bases and the J segment 4 bases; nucleotides outside the gene matches: 3. The receptor comes from an older woman with acute or convalescent COVID-19. Source material: peripheral blood. This chain links TRBV27 with TRBJ1-2, with 8 bases matching TRBD1. CDR3 sequence: CASSRDRTYGYTF. The CDR3 DNA reads as TGTGCCAGCAGTAGGGACAGGACCTATGGCTACACCTTC.